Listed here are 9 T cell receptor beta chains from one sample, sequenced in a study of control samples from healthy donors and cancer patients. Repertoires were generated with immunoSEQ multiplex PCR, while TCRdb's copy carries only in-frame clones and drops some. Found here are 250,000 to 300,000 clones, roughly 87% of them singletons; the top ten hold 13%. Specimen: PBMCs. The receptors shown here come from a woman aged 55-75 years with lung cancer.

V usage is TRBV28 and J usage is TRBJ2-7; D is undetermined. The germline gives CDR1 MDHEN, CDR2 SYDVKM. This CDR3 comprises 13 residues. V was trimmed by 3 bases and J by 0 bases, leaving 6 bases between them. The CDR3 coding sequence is TGTGCCAGCAGTTTCTCGGTCTCCTACGAGCAGTACTTC. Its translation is CASSFSVSYEQYF. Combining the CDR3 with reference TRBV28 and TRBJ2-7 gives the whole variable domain DVKVTQSSRYLVKRTGEKVFLECVQDMDHENMFWYRQDPGLGLRLIYFSYDVKMKEKGDIPEGYSVSREKKERFSLILESASTNQTSMYLCASSFSVSYEQYFGPGTRLTVT.

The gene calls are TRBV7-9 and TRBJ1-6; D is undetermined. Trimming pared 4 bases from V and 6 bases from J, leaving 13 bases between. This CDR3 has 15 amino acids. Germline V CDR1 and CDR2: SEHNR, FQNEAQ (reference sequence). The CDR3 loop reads CASSSWTGPNSPLHF. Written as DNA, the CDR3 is TGTGCCAGCAGCTCCTGGACCGGGCCTAATTCACCCCTCCACTTT.

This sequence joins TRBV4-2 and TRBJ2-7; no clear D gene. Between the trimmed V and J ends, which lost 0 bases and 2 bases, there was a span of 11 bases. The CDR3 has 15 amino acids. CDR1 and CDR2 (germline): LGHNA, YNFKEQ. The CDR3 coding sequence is TGTGCCAGCAGCCAAGAGTCAGGACGGACCTACGAGCAGTACTTC. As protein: CASSQESGRTYEQYF.

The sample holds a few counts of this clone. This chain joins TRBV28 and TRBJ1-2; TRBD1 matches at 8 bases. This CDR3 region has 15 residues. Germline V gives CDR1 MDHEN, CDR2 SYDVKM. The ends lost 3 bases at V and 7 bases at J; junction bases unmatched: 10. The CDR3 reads CASSFAGGRPRGYTF. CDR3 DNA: TGTGCCAGCAGTTTCGCAGGGGGCCGCCCACGTGGCTACACCTTC.

The CDR3 is CASSIPEGGGELFF. The DNA of the CDR3 is TGTGCCAGTAGTATCCCCGAGGGAGGCGGGGAGCTGTTTTTT. The genes are TRBV19 and TRBJ2-2; TRBD2 might be the D (6 bases). Between the trimmed V and J ends, which lost 3 bases and 7 bases, there was a span of 12 bases. Germline loops: CDR1 LNHDA, CDR2 SQIVND (reference sequence). CDR3 length: 14 residues.

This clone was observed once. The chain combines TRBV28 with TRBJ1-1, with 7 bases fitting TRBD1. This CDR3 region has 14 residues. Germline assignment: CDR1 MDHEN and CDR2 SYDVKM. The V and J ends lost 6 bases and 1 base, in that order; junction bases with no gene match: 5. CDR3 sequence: CASRWGQTNTEAFF. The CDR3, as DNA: TGTGCCAGCAGGTGGGGACAGACGAACACTGAAGCTTTCTTT.

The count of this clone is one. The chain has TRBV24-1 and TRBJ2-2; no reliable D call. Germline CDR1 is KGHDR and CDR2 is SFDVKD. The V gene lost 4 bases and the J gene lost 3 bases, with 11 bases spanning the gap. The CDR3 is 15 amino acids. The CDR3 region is CATSDPRTDTGELFF. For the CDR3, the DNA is TGTGCCACCAGTGACCCCAGGACGGACACCGGGGAGCTGTTTTTT.

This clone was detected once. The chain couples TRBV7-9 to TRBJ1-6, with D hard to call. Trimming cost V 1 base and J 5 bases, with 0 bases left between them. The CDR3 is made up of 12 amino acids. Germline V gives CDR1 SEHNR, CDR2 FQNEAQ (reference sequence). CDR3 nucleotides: TGTGCCAGCAGCTTAGATAATTCACCCCTCCACTTT. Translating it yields CASSLDNSPLHF.

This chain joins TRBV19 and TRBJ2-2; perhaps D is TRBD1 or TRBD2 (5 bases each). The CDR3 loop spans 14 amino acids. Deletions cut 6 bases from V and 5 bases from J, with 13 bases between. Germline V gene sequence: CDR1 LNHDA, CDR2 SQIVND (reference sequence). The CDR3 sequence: CASSPWGRTGELFF. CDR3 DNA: TGTGCCAGTAGCCCTTGGGGGAGAACCGGGGAGCTGTTTTTT.